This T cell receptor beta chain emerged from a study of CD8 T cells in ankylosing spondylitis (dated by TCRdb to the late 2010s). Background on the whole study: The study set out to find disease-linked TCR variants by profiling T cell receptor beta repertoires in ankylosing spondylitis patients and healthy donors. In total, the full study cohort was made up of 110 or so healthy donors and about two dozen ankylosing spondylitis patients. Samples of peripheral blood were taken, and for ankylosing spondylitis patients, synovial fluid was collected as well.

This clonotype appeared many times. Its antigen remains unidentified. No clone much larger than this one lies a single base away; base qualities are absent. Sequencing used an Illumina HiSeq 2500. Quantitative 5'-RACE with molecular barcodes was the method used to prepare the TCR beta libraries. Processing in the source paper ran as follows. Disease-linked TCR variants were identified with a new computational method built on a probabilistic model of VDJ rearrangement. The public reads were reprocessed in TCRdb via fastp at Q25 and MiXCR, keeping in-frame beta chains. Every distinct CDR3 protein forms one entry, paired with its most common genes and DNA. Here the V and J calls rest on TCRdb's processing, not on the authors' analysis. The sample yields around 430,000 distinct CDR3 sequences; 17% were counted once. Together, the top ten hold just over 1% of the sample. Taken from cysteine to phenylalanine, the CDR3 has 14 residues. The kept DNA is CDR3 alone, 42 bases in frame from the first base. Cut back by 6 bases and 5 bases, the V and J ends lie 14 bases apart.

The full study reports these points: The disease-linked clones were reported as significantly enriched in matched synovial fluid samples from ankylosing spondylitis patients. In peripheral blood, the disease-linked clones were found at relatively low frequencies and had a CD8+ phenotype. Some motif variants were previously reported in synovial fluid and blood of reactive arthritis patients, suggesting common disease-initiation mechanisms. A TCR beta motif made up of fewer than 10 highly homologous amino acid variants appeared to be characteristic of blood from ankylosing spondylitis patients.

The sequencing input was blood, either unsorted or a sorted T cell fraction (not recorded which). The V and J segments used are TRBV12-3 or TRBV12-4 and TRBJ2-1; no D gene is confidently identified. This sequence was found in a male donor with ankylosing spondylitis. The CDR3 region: CASSSRRAHNEQFF. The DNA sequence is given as TGTGCCAGCAGCTCCAGACGGGCGCACAATGAGCAGTTCTTC.